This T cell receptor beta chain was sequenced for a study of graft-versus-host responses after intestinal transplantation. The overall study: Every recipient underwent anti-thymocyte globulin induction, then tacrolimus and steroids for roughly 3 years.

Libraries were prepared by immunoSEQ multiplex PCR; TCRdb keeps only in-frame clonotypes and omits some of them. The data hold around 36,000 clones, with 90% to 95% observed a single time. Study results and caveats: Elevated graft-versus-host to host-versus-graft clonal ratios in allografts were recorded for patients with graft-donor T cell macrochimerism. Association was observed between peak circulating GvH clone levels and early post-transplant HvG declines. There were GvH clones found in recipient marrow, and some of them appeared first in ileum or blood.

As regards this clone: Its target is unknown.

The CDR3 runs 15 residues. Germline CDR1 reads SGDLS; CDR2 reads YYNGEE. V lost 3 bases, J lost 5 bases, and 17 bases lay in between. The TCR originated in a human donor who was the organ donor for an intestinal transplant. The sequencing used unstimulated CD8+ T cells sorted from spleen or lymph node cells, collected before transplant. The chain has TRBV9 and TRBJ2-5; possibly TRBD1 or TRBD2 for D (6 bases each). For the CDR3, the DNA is TGTGCCAGCAGCGGGGGGGCCATTGGTACGGAGACCCAGTACTTC. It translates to CASSGGAIGTETQYF.